What follows are 4 T cell receptor beta chains derived from one specimen sequenced in a study of CD8+CD57+ T cells in acquired aplastic anemia (dated by TCRdb to the late 2010s). Patients chosen for sequencing had shown expansion of CD8+CD57+ cells by flow cytometry. Data came from an Illumina HiSeq 2000. Genomic DNA was used as template for profiling of TCR beta VDJ combinations and CDR3 sequences. TCRdb passed the public sequencing reads through fastp at Q25 and MiXCR, retaining productive beta sequences. Rows are unified per CDR3 protein, each entry keeping the most common DNA and genes. Recorded for this sample are approximately 200,000 distinct CDR3 sequences; roughly 53% of them occurred a single time. About 20% of the sample goes to the ten largest clones. The sample was sorted CD4+, CD8+, or CD8+CD57+ T cells (not recorded which) from PBMCs. All receptors come from a human donor with aplastic anemia.

The chain couples TRBV20-1 to TRBJ2-7; the D gene is possibly TRBD2 (6 bases). The CDR3 has 13 residues. The V end lost 4 bases, the J end lost 2 bases, and 12 bases lay between the germline ends. CDR1 and CDR2 from the germline V gene are DFQATT and SNEGSKA (reference sequence). CDR3 DNA sequence: TGCAGTGCTACCCGGGACTCCGCCTACGAGCAGTACTTC. Protein sequence: CSATRDSAYEQYF.

The genes are TRBV3-1 and TRBJ1-5, with TRBD1 matching 9 bases. This CDR3 comprises 14 residues. The germline V gene has CDR1 LGHDT and CDR2 YNNKEL (reference sequence). The trim removed 3 bases at V and 5 bases at J, leaving 2 bases unmatched. The CDR3 sequence is CASSQGTGYQPQHF. CDR3 nucleotides: TGTGCCAGCAGCCAGGGGACAGGGTATCAGCCCCAGCATTTT.

This clonotype was detected a few times. This rearrangement joins TRBV25-1 to TRBJ2-3; 10 bases align to TRBD2. This CDR3 spans 14 amino acids. Germline lookup yields CDR1 MGHDK and CDR2 SYGVNS. With V trimmed by 11 bases and J by 5 bases, 10 bases remained unmatched. CDR3 DNA: TGTGCCGTCTACACTAGCGGGGTAGGAGATACGCAGTATTTT. Protein sequence: CAVYTSGVGDTQYF.

The chain is built from TRBV6-1 and TRBJ2-3; 11 nucleotides match TRBD2. Germline CDR1 MNHNS, CDR2 SASEGT. V shed 6 bases, J shed 3 bases, and the junction held 14 bases outside the gene matches. The CDR3 spans 18 residues. The CDR3 loop is CASSSRETSGASTDTQYF. The CDR3 DNA follows: TGTGCCAGCAGCAGCAGGGAGACTAGCGGGGCGTCTACAGATACGCAGTATTTT.